What follows is one TCR beta chain and its context. Its antigen is not identified. This entry comes from a study of cytomegalovirus exposure and HLA in healthy donors. The PCR made use of 60 Vbeta and 13 Jbeta primers. The repertoire was sequenced with immunoSEQ multiplex PCR; TCRdb's copy has only in-frame clones and lacks some. The sample lists around 130,000 clones, over 75% seen once, with around 1.7% in the top ten. This CDR3 comprises 14 residues. Per germline, CDR1 LNHNV and CDR2 YYDKDF (reference sequence). With 0 bases removed from V and 7 bases from J, the gap between germline ends came to 12 bases. Study results and limitations: Earlier analysis yielded a pattern in which most TCR beta V segments were productive about 90% or about 30% of the time. In the analysis, some V segments, TRBV6-2 and TRBV6-3 included, were excluded as indistinguishable. The investigators catalogued under 200 TCR beta chains as cytomegalovirus-associated.

The gene calls are TRBV15 and TRBJ1-1, with D perhaps matching TRBD1 (6 bases). The sequenced sample was PBMCs. This TCR was recovered from a boy aged 5-17 years in good health and CMV-seronegative. CDR3 in DNA: TGTGCCACCAGCAGAGACCTCGGACAGAATGAAGCTTTCTTT. Its protein product is CATSRDLGQNEAFF.